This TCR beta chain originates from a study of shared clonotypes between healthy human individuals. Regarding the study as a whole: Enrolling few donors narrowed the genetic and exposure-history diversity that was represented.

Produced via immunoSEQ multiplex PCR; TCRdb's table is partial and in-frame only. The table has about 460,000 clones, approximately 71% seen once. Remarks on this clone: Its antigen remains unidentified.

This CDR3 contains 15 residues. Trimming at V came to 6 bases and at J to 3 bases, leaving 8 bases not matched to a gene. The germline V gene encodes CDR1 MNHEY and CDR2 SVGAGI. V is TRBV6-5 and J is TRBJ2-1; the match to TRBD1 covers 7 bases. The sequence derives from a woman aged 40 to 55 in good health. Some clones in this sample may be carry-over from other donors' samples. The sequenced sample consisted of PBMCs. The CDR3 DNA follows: TGTGCCAGCAGAGCAACAGGGGTCCGCTACAATGAGCAGTTCTTC. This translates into CASRATGVRYNEQFF.